These 14 T cell receptor beta chains came from one sample sequenced in a study of monozygotic twins with inflammatory bowel disease. TCRdb reprocessed the 5' RACE reads and reports one entry per CDR3 protein, with no DNA. This listing includes about 450,000 distinct CDR3 sequences. Sample: blood. Receptors originate from a human donor with ulcerative colitis or Crohn's disease, or a healthy co-twin of an affected twin (not recorded which).

The chain has TRBV9 and TRBJ1-2; TCRdb's D call of TRBD1 is untestable without DNA. The CDR3 loop spans 15 amino acids. The germline CDR1 and CDR2 sequences are SGDLS and YYNGEE. The CDR3 sequence: CASSATGETNYGYTF.

This chain connects TRBV5-1 to TRBJ2-1; TCRdb returns TRBD2, unconfirmable since there is no DNA. Germline CDR1 reads SGHRS; CDR2 reads YFSETQ. The CDR3 is 15 residues long. The CDR3 is CASSGTGPRTNEQFF.

The CDR3 loop is CSASPRTSAGEQFF. The gene calls are TRBV20-1 and TRBJ2-1; TCRdb reports TRBD2, a call that lacks DNA to check it against. Germline lookup yields CDR1 DFQATT and CDR2 SNEGSKA (reference sequence). This CDR3 is built from 14 residues.

The CDR3 loop is CASSPRLGGETQYF. This chain links TRBV4-2 with TRBJ2-5; the D call of TRBD2 rests on TCRdb alone, since no DNA is present to check it. Germline CDR1 and CDR2: LGHNA and YNFKEQ. There are 14 residues in the CDR3.

The chain carries TRBV28 and TRBJ1-1. CDR1 MDHEN and CDR2 SYDVKM come from the germline V gene. The CDR3 is 16 amino acids. The CDR3 sequence is CASSSHPGGGGTEAFF.

This rearrangement joins TRBV5-1 to TRBJ1-1; no DNA is available, so the TRBD1 call from TCRdb remains unchecked. The length of the CDR3 is 16 residues. Germline values: CDR1 SGHRS, CDR2 YFSETQ. The CDR3 reads CASSLSTGPMNTEAFF.

V and J are TRBV6-1 and TRBJ2-2. Germline CDR1 reads MNHNS; CDR2 reads SASEGT. The CDR3 has 16 amino acids. The CDR3 spells CASTLSVLLNTGELFF.

The chain is built from TRBV12-3 or TRBV12-4 and TRBJ2-3; there is no DNA to check the TCRdb D call of TRBD1. The length of the CDR3 is 14 residues. CDR3 sequence: CASSSDRERDTQYF.

This chain links TRBV20-1 with TRBJ2-1; TCRdb proposes TRBD2, but this gene call is untestable without DNA. Germline V gene data show CDR1 as DFQATT and CDR2 as SNEGSKA (reference sequence). The CDR3 length is 14 residues. CDR3 loop: CSARPLQALNEQFF.

This chain uses TRBV12-3 or TRBV12-4 with TRBJ1-1; TCRdb indicates TRBD1, and absent DNA this call remains unverified. CDR3 length: 14 amino acids. CDR3 protein: CASSSPSDRREAFF.

This sequence joins TRBV18 and TRBJ2-7; TCRdb lists TRBD1, though no DNA is available to test this call. The CDR3 loop spans 14 amino acids. From germline, CDR1 is KGHSH and CDR2 LQKENI. The CDR3 is CASSAGTPSREQYF.

J is TRBJ2-7 and V is TRBV28; the D call from TCRdb, TRBD1, cannot be confirmed without DNA. The CDR3 is 12 residues long. Germline values: CDR1 MDHEN, CDR2 SYDVKM. CDR3 amino acids: CASRQQGYEQYF.

This chain uses TRBV7-9 with TRBJ1-4; TCRdb reports TRBD1, a call that lacks DNA to check it against. Germline V gene data show CDR1 as SEHNR and CDR2 as FQNEAQ (reference sequence). The CDR3 is 15 residues long. CDR3: CASSFWGTVDEKLFF.

The chain carries TRBV11-1 and TRBJ2-7. CDR3 length equals 13 residues. Germline V gene data show CDR1 as SGHAT and CDR2 as FQDESV (reference sequence). The CDR3 is CASSQAMWDEQYF.